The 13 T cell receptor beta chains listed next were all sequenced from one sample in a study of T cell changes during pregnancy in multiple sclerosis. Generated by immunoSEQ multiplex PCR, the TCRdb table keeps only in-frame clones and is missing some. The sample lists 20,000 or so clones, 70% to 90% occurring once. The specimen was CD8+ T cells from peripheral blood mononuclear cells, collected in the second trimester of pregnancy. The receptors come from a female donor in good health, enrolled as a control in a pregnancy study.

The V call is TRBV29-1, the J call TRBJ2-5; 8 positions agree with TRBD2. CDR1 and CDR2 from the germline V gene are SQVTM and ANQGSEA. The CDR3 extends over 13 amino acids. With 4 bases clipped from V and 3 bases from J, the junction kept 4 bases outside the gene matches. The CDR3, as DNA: TGCAGCGTTGGGGGCGGGGGGAAAGAGACCCAGTACTTC. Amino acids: CSVGGGGKETQYF.

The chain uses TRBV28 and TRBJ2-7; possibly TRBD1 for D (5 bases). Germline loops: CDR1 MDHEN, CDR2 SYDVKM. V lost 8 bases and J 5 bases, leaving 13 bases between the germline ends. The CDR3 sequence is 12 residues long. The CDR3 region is CASLGRDNEQYF. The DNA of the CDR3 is TGTGCCAGCTTGGGCAGGGATAACGAGCAGTACTTC.

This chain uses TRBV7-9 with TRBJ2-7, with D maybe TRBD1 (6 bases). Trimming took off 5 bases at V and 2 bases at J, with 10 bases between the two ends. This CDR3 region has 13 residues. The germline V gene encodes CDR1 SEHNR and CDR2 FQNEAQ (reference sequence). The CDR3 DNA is TGTGCCAGCAGCCCAGGACAGACCTACGAGCAGTACTTC. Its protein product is CASSPGQTYEQYF.

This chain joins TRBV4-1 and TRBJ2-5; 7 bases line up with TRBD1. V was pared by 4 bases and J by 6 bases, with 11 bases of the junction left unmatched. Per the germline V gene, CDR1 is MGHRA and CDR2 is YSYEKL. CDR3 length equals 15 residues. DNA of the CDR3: TGCGCCAGCAGCCCTCTACCCGCAGGGGGAAAGACCCAGTACTTC. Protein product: CASSPLPAGGKTQYF.

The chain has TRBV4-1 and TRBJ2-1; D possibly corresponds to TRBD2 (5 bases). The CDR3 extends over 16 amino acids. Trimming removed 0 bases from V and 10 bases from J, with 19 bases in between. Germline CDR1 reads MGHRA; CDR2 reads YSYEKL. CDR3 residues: CASSQDDGSPRGEQFF. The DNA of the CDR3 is TGCGCCAGCAGCCAAGACGACGGATCACCCCGAGGGGAGCAGTTCTTC.

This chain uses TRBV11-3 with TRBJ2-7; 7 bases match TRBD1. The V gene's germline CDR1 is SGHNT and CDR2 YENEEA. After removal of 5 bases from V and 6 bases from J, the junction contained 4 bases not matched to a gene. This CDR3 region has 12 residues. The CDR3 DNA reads TGTGCCAGCAGCCCGACAGGGTCCGAGCAGTACTTC. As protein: CASSPTGSEQYF.

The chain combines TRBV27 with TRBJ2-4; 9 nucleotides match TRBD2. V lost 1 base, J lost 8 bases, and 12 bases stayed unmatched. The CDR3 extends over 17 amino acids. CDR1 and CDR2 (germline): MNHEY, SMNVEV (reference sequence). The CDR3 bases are TGTGCCAGCAGTTTATTAGTGGGGGGGGCTAGCGGGGACATTCAGTACTTC. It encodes CASSLLVGGASGDIQYF.

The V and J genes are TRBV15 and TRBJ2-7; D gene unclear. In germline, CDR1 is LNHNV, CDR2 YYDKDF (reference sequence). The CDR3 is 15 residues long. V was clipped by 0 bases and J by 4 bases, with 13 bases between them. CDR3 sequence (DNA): TGTGCCACCAGCAGAGATCCTGTCACTTTTTACGAGCAGTACTTC. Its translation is CATSRDPVTFYEQYF. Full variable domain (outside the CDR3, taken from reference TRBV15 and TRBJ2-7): DAMVIQNPRYQVTQFGKPVTLSCSQTLNHNVMYWYQQKSSQAPKLLFHYYDKDFNNEADTPDNFQSRRPNTSFCFLDIRSPGLGDTAMYLCATSRDPVTFYEQYFGPGTRLTVT.

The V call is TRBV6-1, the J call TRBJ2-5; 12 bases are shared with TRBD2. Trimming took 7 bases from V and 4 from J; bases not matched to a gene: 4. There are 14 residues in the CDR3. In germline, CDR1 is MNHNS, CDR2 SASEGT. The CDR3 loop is CASKLAGGSETQYF. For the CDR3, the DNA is TGTGCCAGCAAGCTAGCGGGGGGGTCAGAGACCCAGTACTTC.

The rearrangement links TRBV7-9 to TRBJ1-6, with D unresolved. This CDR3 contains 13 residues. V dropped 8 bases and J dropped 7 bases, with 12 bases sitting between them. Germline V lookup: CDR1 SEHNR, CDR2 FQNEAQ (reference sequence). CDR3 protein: CASVRDGNSPLHF. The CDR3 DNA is TGTGCCAGCGTCCGGGATGGAAATTCACCCCTCCACTTT.

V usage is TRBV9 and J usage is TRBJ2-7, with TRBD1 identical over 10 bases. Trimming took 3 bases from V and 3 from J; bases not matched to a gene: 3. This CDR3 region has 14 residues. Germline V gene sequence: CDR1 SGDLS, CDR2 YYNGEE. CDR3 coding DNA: TGTGCCAGCAGCGGGGACAGGGGTCTCTACGAGCAGTACTTC. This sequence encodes CASSGDRGLYEQYF.

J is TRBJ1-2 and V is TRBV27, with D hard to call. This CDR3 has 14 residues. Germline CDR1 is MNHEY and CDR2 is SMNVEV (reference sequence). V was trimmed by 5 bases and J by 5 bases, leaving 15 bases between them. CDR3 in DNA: TGTGCCAGCAGTCCCGGCGCAGGAGGGTATGGCTACACCTTC. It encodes CASSPGAGGYGYTF.

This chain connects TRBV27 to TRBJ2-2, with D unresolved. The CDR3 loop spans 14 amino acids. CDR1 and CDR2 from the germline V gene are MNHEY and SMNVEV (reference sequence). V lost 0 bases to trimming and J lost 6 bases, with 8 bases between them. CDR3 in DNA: TGTGCCAGCAGTTTATCCCAGAAACCCGGGGAGCTGTTTTTT. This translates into CASSLSQKPGELFF.